This TCR beta chain emerged from a study of T cell repertoires in ileal Crohn's disease. The overall study: About half of patients got postoperative therapy: roughly 12 thiopurines, around 18 anti-TNF. M0 samples are biopsies from inflamed ileum in the resection specimen. Findings and caveats of the study: Active smokers at surgery had more clonal expansions than non-smokers.

The CDR3 spans 14 residues. Per the germline V gene, CDR1 is MRHNA and CDR2 is SNTAGT. V shed 2 bases and J shed 4 bases, with 12 bases lying between them. Time point in this sample: inflamed ileum from the surgical specimen. Adults with ileal or ileocolonic Crohn's disease and an indication for resection were eligible. Generated by immunoSEQ multiplex PCR, the TCRdb table keeps only in-frame clones and is missing some. Among around 15,000 clones listed, around 80% were seen once. This clone is a singleton in its sample. The antigen is undetermined. The rearrangement uses TRBV6-4 and TRBJ2-7; possibly TRBD2 for D (6 bases). This sequence originates from an adult with Crohn's disease. The sequenced sample was ileal tissue. CDR3 sequence: CASSDAGRWYEQYF. The CDR3 DNA reads TGTGCCAGCAGTGACGCGGGGAGATGGTACGAGCAGTACTTC.